Presented here are 26 T cell receptor beta chains from one specimen sequenced in a study of blood T cell repertoires in COVID-19. Sequencing used immunoSEQ multiplex PCR; TCRdb keeps in-frame clones, though not all of them. The table lists 110,000 to 150,000 clones, about 80% of them singletons. Sequencing input: peripheral blood. The receptors derive from a human donor in a cohort sampled during active COVID-19.

This rearrangement joins TRBV11-2 to TRBJ2-3; TRBD1 matches 7 bases. Germline V gives CDR1 SGHAT, CDR2 FQNNGV. Losses at the gene ends were 11 bases for V and 6 bases for J; bases not matched to a gene: 23. This CDR3 has 17 residues. The CDR3: CASRWGRGRYRADTQYF. The CDR3 nucleotides read TGTGCCTCCCGATGGGGCAGGGGGAGATATAGAGCGGATACGCAGTATTTT.

The chain recombines TRBV7-8 with TRBJ2-7; possible D gene TRBD2, 6 bases. CDR1 is SGHVS and CDR2 is FQNEAQ in the germline V gene. This CDR3 region has 15 residues. Trimming shortened V by 1 base and J by 6 bases, and 16 bases separated the two germline ends. The CDR3 bases are TGTGCCAGCAGCTTAGGATGGGACGGGGGTGGCGAGCAGTACTTC. Its translation: CASSLGWDGGGEQYF.

CDR3 DNA: TGTGCCAGCTCACCGTCGGACAGGGATCAGCCCCAGCATTTT. It translates to CASSPSDRDQPQHF. The chain has TRBV18 and TRBJ1-5; 8 bases map to TRBD1. After removal of 3 bases from V and 5 bases from J, the junction contained 3 bases not matched to a gene. Per the germline V gene, CDR1 is KGHSH and CDR2 is LQKENI. This CDR3 contains 14 residues.

The V and J genes are TRBV10-3 and TRBJ1-5, with D possibly being TRBD1 (5 bases). CDR3 size: 12 residues. Deletions cut 10 bases from V and 6 bases from J, with 13 bases between. Germline values: CDR1 ENHRY, CDR2 SYGVKD. CDR3: CATAEGVQPQHF. DNA for the CDR3: TGTGCCACCGCGGAAGGGGTTCAGCCCCAGCATTTT.

The gene calls are TRBV3-1 (or the pseudogene TRBV3-2) and TRBJ1-1, with D possibly TRBD1 on 6 matching bases. V dropped 10 bases and J dropped 4 bases, with 13 bases sitting between them. Germline assignment: CDR1 LGHDT and CDR2 YNNKEL (reference sequence). This CDR3 is built from 12 residues. The CDR3 protein is CATQGPGTEAFF. The CDR3 DNA sequence: TGTGCCACCCAGGGGCCTGGCACTGAAGCTTTCTTT.

This chain uses TRBV6-6 with TRBJ1-2; 7 bases align to TRBD1. The CDR3 extends over 14 amino acids. Per germline, CDR1 MNHNY and CDR2 SVGAGI (reference sequence). The V and J ends lost 7 bases and 7 bases, in that order; junction bases with no gene match: 12. CDR3 nucleotides: TGTGCCAGCACTTTCTTCGGCCAGGGGGGTGGCTACACCTTC. Its translation: CASTFFGQGGGYTF.

The chain employs TRBV6-5 and TRBJ1-1; 8 bases match TRBD1. Looked up from germline, CDR1 is MNHEY and CDR2 is SVGAGI. This CDR3 comprises 14 residues. Trimming took 6 bases from V and 6 from J; bases not matched to a gene: 9. CDR3 residues: CASSYQGARAEAFF. The CDR3 DNA reads TGTGCCAGCAGCTACCAGGGGGCGCGCGCTGAAGCTTTCTTT.

The chain joins TRBV3-1 (or the pseudogene TRBV3-2) to TRBJ1-6; 11 bases line up with TRBD1. J was trimmed by 9 bases and V by 6 bases; bases with no gene match: 4. This CDR3 comprises 14 residues. Germline CDR1 and CDR2: LGHDT and YNNKEL (reference sequence). The CDR3 protein is CASRGGQGGSPLHF. CDR3 sequence (DNA): TGTGCCAGCAGAGGGGGACAGGGGGGTTCACCCCTCCACTTT.

V is TRBV6-6 and J is TRBJ1-1; 9 bases align to TRBD1. V was pared by 5 bases and J by 3 bases, with 1 base of the junction left unmatched. CDR3 size: 13 residues. Germline V lookup: CDR1 MNHNY, CDR2 SVGAGI (reference sequence). CDR3 sequence reads: CASSRQGDTEAFF. Written as DNA, the CDR3 is TGTGCCAGCAGTAGACAGGGGGACACTGAAGCTTTCTTT.

This rearrangement joins TRBV2 to TRBJ2-5; no clear D. Germline V gene lookup returns CDR1 SNHLY and CDR2 FYNNEI. V dropped 7 bases and J dropped 0 bases, with 12 bases sitting between them. The CDR3 sequence is 14 residues long. The CDR3 DNA reads TGTGCCAGCATTCCAGCGTCGTACCAAGAGACCCAGTACTTC. It yields the protein CASIPASYQETQYF.

The V call is TRBV29-1, the J call TRBJ1-3; D is perhaps TRBD1 (5 bases). The V gene's germline CDR1 is SQVTM and CDR2 ANQGSEA. The V end lost 7 bases, the J end lost 3 bases, and 7 bases lay between the germline ends. The CDR3 covers 11 residues. CDR3 bases: TGCAGCGCCGGGGGTGGAAACACCATATATTTT. It is translated as CSAGGGNTIYF.

The chain uses TRBV5-1 and TRBJ1-1, with D perhaps matching TRBD1 (5 bases). CDR1 is SGHRS and CDR2 is YFSETQ in the germline V gene. The CDR3 length is 15 residues. The V end was cut by 1 base, the J end by 5 bases, with 15 bases between. In DNA, the CDR3 is TGCGCCAGCAGCTTGATCGGGGGTTCGGGGACTGAAGCTTTCTTT. Protein product: CASSLIGGSGTEAFF.

This chain uses TRBV6-1 with TRBJ2-6, with unresolved D. Germline CDR1 MNHNS, CDR2 SASEGT. Trimming pared 3 bases from V and 11 bases from J, leaving 5 bases between. The CDR3 is made up of 11 amino acids. CDR3 bases: TGTGCCAGCAGTGAGTCCTACGTCCTGACTTTC. This encodes CASSESYVLTF.

This chain connects TRBV5-4 to TRBJ1-2; 8 positions match TRBD1. This CDR3 has 14 residues. CDR1 and CDR2 (germline): SGHNT, YYREEE (reference sequence). Trimming removed 0 bases from V and 4 bases from J; junction bases left unmatched: 2. The CDR3 nucleotides are TGTGCCAGCAGCTTGGAACAGGGGGTCTATGGCTACACCTTC. Encoded protein: CASSLEQGVYGYTF.

This chain links TRBV27 with TRBJ1-5; 7 bases are a match to TRBD1. There are 16 residues in the CDR3. The V gene end was trimmed by 2 bases and the J gene end by 7 bases; junction bases not matched to a gene: 11. Germline assignment: CDR1 MNHEY and CDR2 SMNVEV (reference sequence). The CDR3 protein is CASSLRARGVEQPQHF. The CDR3 nucleotides are TGTGCCAGCAGTTTAAGGGCCAGGGGGGTGGAACAGCCCCAGCATTTT.

The V and J genes are TRBV28 and TRBJ1-1; perhaps TRBD1 as D (5 bases). Germline V gives CDR1 MDHEN, CDR2 SYDVKM. This CDR3 comprises 15 residues. The germline V and J ends were trimmed by 6 bases and 4 bases, with 18 bases remaining between them. The CDR3 loop is CASRFRAGRTTEAFF. The CDR3 DNA is TGTGCCAGCAGGTTCAGGGCAGGGAGGACCACTGAAGCTTTCTTT.

The chain joins TRBV5-5 to TRBJ2-5; unclear D gene. The CDR3 runs 14 residues. V was cut by 1 base and J by 5 bases, with 12 bases left in between. Germline V gene sequence: CDR1 SGHKS, CDR2 YYEKEE (reference sequence). The CDR3 coding sequence is TGTGCCAGCAGCTTGTTTGCGTCCCGGGAGACCCAGTACTTC. The encoded protein is CASSLFASRETQYF. The whole variable domain, remainder taken from reference TRBV5-5 and TRBJ2-5, is DAGVTQSPTHLIKTRGQQVTLRCSPISGHKSVSWYQQVLGQGPQFIFQYYEKEERGRGNFPDRFSARQFPNYSSELNVNALLLGDSALYLCASSLFASRETQYFGPGTRLLVL.

The chain combines TRBV2 with TRBJ2-2; 9 nucleotides line up with TRBD2. V shed 2 bases, J shed 3 bases, and the junction held 4 bases outside the gene matches. Germline V lookup: CDR1 SNHLY, CDR2 FYNNEI. The CDR3 runs to 16 residues. This CDR3 is CASSEFLAGDTGELFF. CDR3 DNA sequence: TGTGCCAGCAGTGAATTTTTAGCGGGGGACACCGGGGAGCTGTTTTTT.

The chain employs TRBV29-1 and TRBJ2-7; D gene unclear. This CDR3 region has 11 residues. Trimming took 4 bases from V and 2 from J, leaving 6 bases between them. Germline assignment: CDR1 SQVTM and CDR2 ANQGSEA. CDR3 nucleotide sequence: TGCAGCGTTGGTTCAACCTACGAGCAGTACTTC. The encoded protein is CSVGSTYEQYF.

V gene TRBV21-1 combines with J gene TRBJ2-7; the table's D gene call, TRBD1, was not cross checked with the DNA. TRBV21-1 is classified as a pseudogene. The CDR3 extends over 16 amino acids. The CDR3 DNA follows: TGTGCCAGCAGCAAAGGGGGCAGTCCAAGCTCCTACGAGCAGTACTTC. This translates into CASSKGGSPSSYEQYF.

The chain recombines TRBV3-1 (or the pseudogene TRBV3-2) with TRBJ2-7; D gene unclear. CDR1 is LGHDT and CDR2 is YNNKEL in the germline V gene (reference sequence). CDR3 length equals 15 residues. Trimming left V 1 base short and J 1 base short, with 11 bases between. The CDR3 spells CASSQGVSSSYEQYF. DNA for the CDR3: TGTGCCAGCAGCCAAGGTGTCAGTTCTTCCTACGAGCAGTACTTC.

The chain joins TRBV6-6 to TRBJ2-2; D is ambiguous. The CDR3 has 16 amino acids. Germline V gene sequence: CDR1 MNHNY, CDR2 SVGAGI (reference sequence). With 3 bases removed from V and 2 bases from J, the gap between germline ends came to 13 bases. The CDR3 here is CASSYKRGTNTGELFF. For the CDR3, the DNA is TGTGCCAGCAGTTATAAGCGTGGAACTAACACCGGGGAGCTGTTTTTT.

CDR3 protein: CASRNQGNTGELFF. The CDR3 nucleotides are TGTGCCAGCAGGAATCAGGGGAACACCGGGGAGCTGTTTTTT. The chain employs TRBV28 and TRBJ2-2; weak D call: TRBD1 (5 bases). CDR3 length equals 14 residues. Germline V gene lookup returns CDR1 MDHEN and CDR2 SYDVKM. With 6 bases removed from V and 1 base from J, the gap between germline ends came to 9 bases. The variable domain in full, with the rest retrieved from reference TRBV28 and TRBJ2-2, is DVKVTQSSRYLVKRTGEKVFLECVQDMDHENMFWYRQDPGLGLRLIYFSYDVKMKEKGDIPEGYSVSREKKERFSLILESASTNQTSMYLCASRNQGNTGELFFGEGSRLTVL.

The chain couples TRBV9 to TRBJ2-3; D may be TRBD2 (5 bases). CDR1 is SGDLS and CDR2 is YYNGEE in the germline V gene. This CDR3 region has 15 residues. The V gene lost 0 bases and the J gene lost 1 base, with 9 bases spanning the gap. CDR3 residues: CASSVVGVGTDTQYF. In DNA form, the CDR3 reads TGTGCCAGCAGCGTAGTCGGGGTAGGCACAGATACGCAGTATTTT.

This chain links TRBV27 with TRBJ2-3, with a weak D call TRBD2 (6 bases). The CDR3 has 15 residues. Trimming left V 4 bases short and J 2 bases short, with 13 bases between. The germline V gene encodes CDR1 MNHEY and CDR2 SMNVEV (reference sequence). DNA for the CDR3: TGTGCCAGCAGTTCGGAGGGGCGGATCACAGATACGCAGTATTTT. This translates into CASSSEGRITDTQYF.

Only a few counts were recorded for this clone. This sequence joins TRBV5-1 and TRBJ2-1, with 8 nucleotides matching TRBD1. After removal of 4 bases from V and 6 bases from J, the junction contained 0 bases not matched to a gene. The CDR3 runs 12 residues. The germline gives CDR1 SGHRS, CDR2 YFSETQ. DNA of the CDR3: TGCGCCAGCAGCACAGGGGGCAATGAGCAGTTCTTC. It translates to CASSTGGNEQFF.